This TCR beta chain was sequenced during a study of cytomegalovirus exposure and HLA in healthy donors. Study-level points and caveats: Analyzed later, most CMV-associated TCR beta chains appeared HLA-restricted. For most TCR beta V segments, an earlier analysis put the productive rate at about 87% or about 30% of the time.

With respect to this clone: No antigen is known for it.

Primers: 60 Vbeta forward and 13 Jbeta reverse. Here immunoSEQ multiplex PCR was the method, and the copy in TCRdb shows in-frame clones only, minus some. This sample carries roughly 62,000 clones, with 2% to 2.5% going to the ten biggest clones. Germline V gene data show CDR1 as GTSNPN and CDR2 as SVGIG (reference sequence). The CDR3 runs to 15 residues. The junction had 11 bases not matched to a gene; V was cut back by 6 bases and J by 5 bases. The rearrangement links TRBV30 to TRBJ2-1; TRBD1 agrees at 9 bases. This receptor was obtained from a woman under 30 in good health and CMV-seronegative. Sequenced material: PBMCs. The CDR3 DNA reads as TGTGCCTGCCTCGGGACAGGGAAAATCGACAATGAGCAGTTCTTC. This gives the protein CACLGTGKIDNEQFF.